A single sample is the source of the 29 T cell receptor beta chains below, sequenced in a study of T cells of healthy individuals. TCRdb recomputed calls from the 5' RACE reads with MiXCR, one row per CDR3 protein. This sample has about 96,000 distinct CDR3 sequences, with 17% found just once. These receptors originate from a human donor in good health.

For the CDR3, the DNA is TGCGCCAGCAGCTTGGGGACTCTGGGGTATGGCTACACCTTC. The encoded protein is CASSLGTLGYGYTF. The J gene is TRBJ1-2, the V gene TRBV5-1; D is ambiguous. The CDR3 spans 14 residues. CDR1 SGHRS and CDR2 YFSETQ come from the germline V gene. Trimming took off 0 bases at V and 5 bases at J, with 11 bases between the two ends. The full variable domain, its missing parts supplied by reference TRBV5-1 and TRBJ1-2, is KAGVTQTPRYLIKTRGQQVTLSCSPISGHRSVSWYQQTPGQGLQFLFEYFSETQRNKGNFPGRFSGRQFSNSRSEMNVSTLELGDSALYLCASSLGTLGYGYTFGSGTRLTVV.

This clonotype was seen at least ten times. V usage is TRBV19 and J usage is TRBJ2-7; 10 bases line up with TRBD2. With V trimmed by 9 bases and J by 2 bases, 7 bases remained unmatched. CDR3 size: 14 residues. Per germline, CDR1 LNHDA and CDR2 SQIVND (reference sequence). Here the CDR3 DNA reads TGTGCCAGGGGGATAGCGGGAGGCACCTACGAGCAGTACTTC. This sequence encodes CARGIAGGTYEQYF.

This clonotype was observed many times. V gene TRBV5-1 combines with J gene TRBJ2-5; TRBD2 is a possible D gene (6 bases). The V end was cut by 0 bases, the J end by 0 bases, with 12 bases between. The CDR3 has 16 residues. The germline V gene encodes CDR1 SGHRS and CDR2 YFSETQ. The DNA for the CDR3 is TGCGCCAGCAGCTTGGCCCCGGGACTGAACCAAGAGACCCAGTACTTC. Protein: CASSLAPGLNQETQYF.

The chain is built from TRBV5-1 and TRBJ2-2; TRBD2 is a possible D gene (5 bases). Germline lookup yields CDR1 SGHRS and CDR2 YFSETQ. With 0 bases removed from V and 4 bases from J, the gap between germline ends came to 10 bases. CDR3 length equals 15 residues. The CDR3 spells CASSLATGSTGELFF. CDR3 bases: TGCGCCAGCAGCTTGGCCACGGGATCCACCGGGGAGCTGTTTTTT. Full variable domain (remainder filled in from reference TRBV5-1 and TRBJ2-2): KAGVTQTPRYLIKTRGQQVTLSCSPISGHRSVSWYQQTPGQGLQFLFEYFSETQRNKGNFPGRFSGRQFSNSRSEMNVSTLELGDSALYLCASSLATGSTGELFFGEGSRLTVL.

This clonotype was counted between two and nine times. The CDR3 sequence is CSTLLQGRLARKGGYNEQFF. The CDR3 bases are TGCAGTACATTACTACAGGGGAGACTAGCGAGGAAAGGGGGTTACAATGAGCAGTTCTTC. V and J are TRBV20-1 and TRBJ2-1; TRBD2 is a possible D gene (8 bases). CDR1 and CDR2 (germline): DFQATT, SNEGSKA (reference sequence). V was shortened by 8 bases and J by 4 bases, with 36 bases between the two germline ends. The CDR3 is made up of 20 amino acids.

This clonotype occurred a few times. V and J are TRBV28 and TRBJ2-3; D might be TRBD2 (6 bases). The CDR3 loop spans 15 amino acids. Per germline, CDR1 MDHEN and CDR2 SYDVKM. Trimming left V 3 bases short and J 1 base short, with 11 bases between. CDR3 sequence reads: CASSFGGEGTDTQYF. Written as DNA, the CDR3 is TGTGCCAGCAGTTTTGGAGGGGAGGGCACAGATACGCAGTATTTT.

This clonotype has at least ten counts. The rearrangement links TRBV20-1 to TRBJ2-3, with a possible D match to TRBD1 (5 bases). Between the trimmed V and J ends, which lost 8 bases and 6 bases, there was a span of 15 bases. Germline V gene sequence: CDR1 DFQATT, CDR2 SNEGSKA (reference sequence). The CDR3 extends over 12 amino acids. CDR3 sequence (DNA): TGCAGTTATCCAGGGTCTTCGGATACGCAGTATTTT. Protein: CSYPGSSDTQYF.

In this sample, this clonotype turned up a few times. J is TRBJ2-3 and V is TRBV27; 7 bases align to TRBD1. This CDR3 comprises 18 residues. Unmatched junction bases numbered 15, after V lost 4 bases and J lost 2 bases. Germline lookup yields CDR1 MNHEY and CDR2 SMNVEV (reference sequence). The CDR3 is CASSSQLPTGQSTDTQYF. Written as DNA, the CDR3 is TGTGCCAGCAGTTCCCAACTCCCAACGGGACAGTCCACAGATACGCAGTATTTT.

The V gene is TRBV5-8, the J gene TRBJ2-7, with no clear D. This CDR3 is built from 11 residues. The germline V gene has CDR1 SGHTS and CDR2 YDEGEE. V was cut by 2 bases and J by 4 bases, with 4 bases left in between. DNA of the CDR3: TGTGCCAGCAGCTTCACGTACGAGCAGTACTTC. Encoded protein: CASSFTYEQYF.

Ten or more counts support this clonotype. The V and J genes are TRBV6-5 and TRBJ2-1; D is unresolved. This CDR3 comprises 13 residues. Trimming removed 4 bases at V and 5 bases at J, with 9 bases between. The germline gives CDR1 MNHEY, CDR2 SVGAGI. The CDR3 reads CASSLYRDNEQFF. In DNA form, the CDR3 reads TGTGCCAGCAGTTTATATCGGGACAATGAGCAGTTCTTC.

This chain uses TRBV4-3 with TRBJ2-1, with D maybe TRBD1 (5 bases). Germline CDR1 reads LGHNA; CDR2 reads YSLEER. The CDR3 is made up of 14 amino acids. V was shortened by 5 bases and J by 2 bases, with 10 bases between the two germline ends. The CDR3 DNA reads TGCGCCAGCAGCTCCCGGACACCCTACAATGAGCAGTTCTTC. Translation: CASSSRTPYNEQFF.

This clonotype was seen repeatedly, ten times or more. The chain couples TRBV11-2 to TRBJ1-2; D is ambiguous. Trimming took 1 base from V and 0 from J, leaving 6 bases between them. This CDR3 has 14 residues. Germline V gene lookup returns CDR1 SGHAT and CDR2 FQNNGV. CDR3 sequence: CASSLGGSNYGYTF. Written as DNA, the CDR3 is TGTGCCAGCAGCTTAGGAGGCTCTAACTATGGCTACACCTTC.

A word on this clonotype: This could be a read error, since a much larger clone is one nucleotide away. The J gene is TRBJ2-3, the V gene TRBV9; D call uncertain. The germline V gene has CDR1 SGDLS and CDR2 YYNGEE. Trimming shortened V by 0 bases and J by 2 bases, and 10 bases separated the two germline ends. The CDR3 length is 15 residues. As DNA, the CDR3 is TGTGCCAGCAGCGTAGTCCCGGTGTTCACAGATACGCAGTATTTT. As protein: CASSVVPVFTDTQYF.

This clonotype showed up many times. The J gene is TRBJ2-2, the V gene TRBV5-1, with D possibly being TRBD2 (6 bases). Trimming removed 2 bases at V and 8 bases at J, with 10 bases between. The germline V gene encodes CDR1 SGHRS and CDR2 YFSETQ. The CDR3 totals 13 residues. CDR3 DNA sequence: TGCGCCAGCAGCTTCTCTAGCGCGGGGGAGCTGTTTTTT. It is translated as CASSFSSAGELFF.

J is TRBJ2-7 and V is TRBV5-1; a weak D match, TRBD1 (6 bases). Trimming took 4 bases from V and 3 from J, leaving 14 bases between them. In germline, CDR1 is SGHRS, CDR2 YFSETQ. CDR3 size: 14 residues. CDR3 protein: CASSTGTHNYEQYF. As DNA, the CDR3 is TGCGCCAGCAGCACAGGGACCCACAACTACGAGCAGTACTTC. Drawing the rest from reference TRBV5-1 and TRBJ2-7, the complete variable domain is KAGVTQTPRYLIKTRGQQVTLSCSPISGHRSVSWYQQTPGQGLQFLFEYFSETQRNKGNFPGRFSGRQFSNSRSEMNVSTLELGDSALYLCASSTGTHNYEQYFGPGTRLTVT.

This clonotype was seen only a few times. The CDR3 is CASSLVTRNNQPQHF. CDR3 nucleotide sequence: TGTGCCAGCAGTTTAGTTACCAGGAACAATCAGCCCCAGCATTTT. V usage is TRBV28 and J usage is TRBJ1-5, with D unresolved. The V end was cut by 2 bases, the J end by 3 bases, with 11 bases between. Germline assignment: CDR1 MDHEN and CDR2 SYDVKM. The CDR3 is 15 amino acids.

The chain carries TRBV29-1 and TRBJ2-3; D not certain. The CDR3 runs 14 residues. Germline V gene data show CDR1 as SQVTM and CDR2 as ANQGSEA. Trimming removed 0 bases at V and 5 bases at J, with 12 bases between. DNA for the CDR3: TGCAGCGTTGAAGATAGGGCCACGCGAGATACGCAGTATTTT. It translates to CSVEDRATRDTQYF.

This clonotype was observed many times. The gene calls are TRBV7-6 and TRBJ1-5; D not certain. The germline V and J ends were trimmed by 9 bases and 4 bases, with 1 base remaining between them. This CDR3 has 9 amino acids. Germline CDR1 SGHVS, CDR2 FNYEAQ. CDR3 DNA sequence: TGTGCCAGAAATCAGCCCCAGCATTTT. It encodes CARNQPQHF. The full variable domain, in which reference TRBV7-6 and TRBJ1-5 provide the parts outside the CDR3, is GAGVSQSPRYKVTKRGQDVALRCDPISGHVSLYWYRQALGQGPEFLTYFNYEAQQDKSGLPNDRFSAERPEGSISTLTIQRTEQRDSAMYRCARNQPQHFGDGTRLSIL.

This clonotype was seen more than once but under ten times. The chain couples TRBV20-1 to TRBJ2-3; 7 nucleotides align to TRBD2. CDR3 length: 13 amino acids. The germline gives CDR1 DFQATT, CDR2 SNEGSKA (reference sequence). J was trimmed by 6 bases and V by 1 base; bases with no gene match: 4. CDR3 region: CSARVPGGDTQYF. CDR3 in DNA: TGCAGTGCTAGAGTACCCGGGGGGGATACGCAGTATTTT.

The table lists this clonotype with a few counts. The chain recombines TRBV5-6 with TRBJ2-3; 9 positions match TRBD1. The CDR3 runs to 15 residues. With 7 bases clipped from V and 4 bases from J, the junction kept 10 bases outside the gene matches. Germline lookup yields CDR1 SGHDT and CDR2 YYEEEE. For the CDR3, the DNA is TGTGCCAGCGCACCCGGACAGGGGAGGGCAGATACGCAGTATTTT. Translating it yields CASAPGQGRADTQYF.

This clonotype was recorded at least ten times. This chain connects TRBV5-6 to TRBJ1-2; a possible D gene is TRBD1 (5 bases). This CDR3 spans 14 amino acids. V was cut by 4 bases and J by 6 bases, with 16 bases left in between. Germline loops: CDR1 SGHDT, CDR2 YYEEEE. The CDR3 nucleotides are TGTGCCAGCAGCCCGGGACCTTTCTATGATGGCTACACCTTC. Amino acids: CASSPGPFYDGYTF.

The DNA for the CDR3 is TGTGCCAGCAGCTTAGAGTCGGCAAAAGATACGCAGTATTTT. Protein: CASSLESAKDTQYF. The chain links TRBV7-2 to TRBJ2-3, with D uncertain. CDR1 is SGHTA and CDR2 is FQGNSA in the germline V gene. The length of the CDR3 is 14 residues. Trimming took off 1 base at V and 5 bases at J, with 10 bases between the two ends.

In its sample, this clonotype was seen a few times. The chain carries TRBV24-1 and TRBJ2-2; 8 nucleotides match TRBD1. The CDR3 sequence is 16 residues long. CDR1 is KGHDR and CDR2 is SFDVKD in the germline V gene. After removal of 3 bases from V and 7 bases from J, the junction contained 9 bases not matched to a gene. For the CDR3, the DNA is TGTGCCACCAGTGATCCCGGACAGGGTAGAAACGGGGAGCTGTTTTTT. Amino acids: CATSDPGQGRNGELFF.

This clonotype has a handful of counts. The J gene is TRBJ2-1, the V gene TRBV19; D not certain. Germline assignment: CDR1 LNHDA and CDR2 SQIVND (reference sequence). CDR3 size: 14 residues. The V gene lost 5 bases and the J gene lost 0 bases, with 8 bases spanning the gap. The DNA for the CDR3 is TGTGCCAGTAGTGGACGTAACTCCTACAATGAGCAGTTCTTC. Its translation: CASSGRNSYNEQFF. Full variable domain (rest looked up from reference TRBV19 and TRBJ2-1): DGGITQSPKYLFRKEGQNVTLSCEQNLNHDAMYWYRQDPGQGLRLIYYSQIVNDFQKGDIAEGYSVSREKKESFPLTVTSAQKNPTAFYLCASSGRNSYNEQFFGPGTRLTVL.

In its sample, this clonotype ranks as medium-sized. The chain uses TRBV3-1 and TRBJ2-5; D might be TRBD2 (6 bases). Trimming left V 1 base short and J 2 bases short, with 8 bases between. The germline V gene has CDR1 LGHDT and CDR2 YNNKEL (reference sequence). This CDR3 region has 14 residues. The CDR3 reads CASSQGLEQETQYF. CDR3 bases: TGTGCCAGCAGCCAAGGACTAGAGCAAGAGACCCAGTACTTC.

This clonotype showed up many times. The chain employs TRBV7-9 and TRBJ2-3, with TRBD2 matching over 11 bases. The CDR3 totals 15 residues. V shed 5 bases and J 1 base; nucleotides not matched to a gene: 2. Germline CDR1 reads SEHNR; CDR2 reads FQNEAQ (reference sequence). The CDR3 here is CASSRSGGGTDTQYF. The DNA for the CDR3 is TGTGCCAGCAGCCGTAGCGGGGGGGGCACAGATACGCAGTATTTT. Full variable domain (outside the CDR3, taken from reference TRBV7-9 and TRBJ2-3): DTGVSQNPRHKITKRGQNVTFRCDPISEHNRLYWYRQTLGQGPEFLTYFQNEAQLEKSRLLSDRFSAERPKGSFSTLEIQRTEQGDSAMYLCASSRSGGGTDTQYFGPGTRLTVL.

The gene calls are TRBV20-1 and TRBJ2-1; D could derive from TRBD1 or TRBD2 (6 bases each). The CDR3 has 15 residues. Per germline, CDR1 DFQATT and CDR2 SNEGSKA (reference sequence). The V and J ends lost 6 bases and 4 bases respectively, with 19 bases between them. CDR3 region: CSAPRWGALYNEQFF. DNA for the CDR3: TGCAGTGCCCCTAGGTGGGGGGCCTTATACAATGAGCAGTTCTTC.

This clonotype was recorded many times. V is TRBV6-2 or TRBV6-3 and J is TRBJ2-7; tentatively, D is TRBD1 or TRBD2 (5 bases each). Germline CDR1 is MNHEY and CDR2 is SVGEGT. The length of the CDR3 is 12 residues. V lost 8 bases, J lost 5 bases, and 13 bases lay in between. The CDR3: CASGTARNEQYF. The CDR3 DNA follows: TGTGCCAGCGGGACCGCCAGGAACGAGCAGTACTTC.

The sample holds many counts of this clonotype. V usage is TRBV20-1 and J usage is TRBJ1-5, with D possibly matching TRBD1 (5 bases). The CDR3 totals 12 residues. V lost 6 bases to trimming and J lost 9 bases, with 15 bases between them. In germline, CDR1 is DFQATT, CDR2 SNEGSKA (reference sequence). CDR3 bases: TGCAGTGCCCCCTGGGGGAATGGGCCCCAGCATTTT. It encodes CSAPWGNGPQHF.